Listed here are 28 T cell receptor beta chains from one sample, sequenced in a study of T-cell memory formation after mild COVID-19 listed by TCRdb under 2021. Receptor libraries were prepared by 5' RACE. Sequencer: Illumina NovaSeq 6000. TCRdb's own reprocessing of the public reads used fastp at Q25 and MiXCR and kept productive beta chains. A single entry per CDR3 protein holds the most common genes and DNA from its merged rows. This sample comprises about 110,000 distinct CDR3 sequences, over 20% of them detected only once. The ten top clones hold about two fifths of the sample. Sequencing used PBMCs or a T cell subset sorted from them (not recorded which). The source is a man younger than 35 who had mild COVID-19 (a few samples of this study predate the infection). The sample titles of this study are shuffled in the database, so cell type and time point are left out; the donor was told from shared clones.

This chain joins TRBV10-3 and TRBJ2-7; D gene uncertain. The CDR3 consists of 12 residues. CDR1 ENHRY and CDR2 SYGVKD come from the germline V gene. Trimming shortened V by 6 bases and J by 2 bases, and 8 bases separated the two germline ends. Here the CDR3 DNA reads TGTGCCATCAGAGACCCCCCCTACGAGCAGTACGTC. Translating gives CAIRDPPYEQYV.

This clonotype was counted a few times. The rearrangement uses TRBV29-1 and TRBJ1-1; D gene unclear. Germline values: CDR1 SQVTM, CDR2 ANQGSEA. V dropped 8 bases and J dropped 8 bases, with 21 bases sitting between them. CDR3 length: 13 amino acids. In DNA, the CDR3 is TGCAGCACCCGGGGAGGGAGGGTCCCCGAAGCTTTCTTT. This translates into CSTRGGRVPEAFF.

The chain employs TRBV4-3 and TRBJ1-1; 8 nucleotides line up with TRBD1. J gave up 7 bases and V 3 bases, and 4 bases lay outside the gene matches. Germline CDR1 LGHNA, CDR2 YSLEER. The length of the CDR3 is 13 residues. In nucleotides, the CDR3 is TGCGCCAGCAGCCAGGGAGGGACAGGTGAAGCTTTCTTT. Protein product: CASSQGGTGEAFF.

The table lists this clonotype with a few counts. The V and J genes are TRBV19 and TRBJ2-2; tentatively, D is TRBD1 or TRBD2 (6 bases each). The V end was cut by 5 bases, the J end by 5 bases, with 18 bases between. Per germline, CDR1 LNHDA and CDR2 SQIVND (reference sequence). The CDR3 has 16 amino acids. The CDR3 sequence: CASSRKNRGRTGELFF. Written as DNA, the CDR3 is TGTGCCAGTAGTCGAAAAAACCGGGGGCGAACCGGGGAGCTGTTTTTT.

A remark on this clonotype: One junction end does not reproduce the germline sequence, and a read error may be involved. The chain uses TRBV6-5 and TRBJ2-5; 7 positions agree with TRBD2. The germline V gene encodes CDR1 MNHEY and CDR2 SVGAGI. The CDR3 is made up of 15 amino acids. The CDR3 loop is CASSYSGGTKDTQYF. The CDR3 DNA reads as TGTGCCAGCAGTTACTCCGGGGGGACGAAAGATACCCAGTACTTC.

Only a few counts were recorded for this clonotype. The V gene is TRBV7-9, the J gene TRBJ2-5; a possible D gene is TRBD1 (6 bases). This CDR3 has 14 residues. Per germline, CDR1 SEHNR and CDR2 FQNEAQ (reference sequence). The germline V and J ends were trimmed by 3 bases and 0 bases, with 8 bases remaining between them. The CDR3 sequence: CASSFRQDQETQYF. CDR3 nucleotide sequence: TGTGCCAGCAGCTTCCGACAGGACCAAGAGACCCAGTACTTC.

Details on this clonotype: A junction boundary mismatches the germline segment, possibly from a read error. This rearrangement joins TRBV7-7 to TRBJ2-5; 7 bases agree with TRBD2. Germline V gene data show CDR1 as SSHAT and CDR2 as FNYEAQ (reference sequence). The CDR3 loop spans 15 amino acids. The CDR3 nucleotides read TGTGCTAGCAGCCGTCGGACTAGAGGCCAAGAGACCCAGTACTTC. Translation: CASSRRTRGQETQYF.

This chain connects TRBV6-2 or TRBV6-3 to TRBJ1-2; D might be TRBD1 (6 bases). The CDR3 spans 17 residues. V was cut by 0 bases and J by 1 base, with 15 bases left in between. Per germline, CDR1 MNHEY and CDR2 SVGEGT. The CDR3 region has the DNA TGTGCCAGCAGTTACTCGATTTGGGGGGCGAGTAACTATGGCTACACCTTC. Its translation is CASSYSIWGASNYGYTF.

This clonotype occurred many times. The V and J genes are TRBV20-1 and TRBJ2-3; maybe TRBD2 (6 bases). This CDR3 is 15 amino acids long. Germline V lookup: CDR1 DFQATT, CDR2 SNEGSKA (reference sequence). V lost 6 bases and J 1 base, leaving 17 bases between the germline ends. The chain's CDR3 is CSAEGDSGRTDTQYF. CDR3 nucleotide sequence: TGCAGTGCAGAGGGAGATAGCGGACGCACAGATACGCAGTATTTT.

This clonotype was observed a few times. The chain uses TRBV6-2 or TRBV6-3 and TRBJ1-2, with a possible D match to TRBD1 (6 bases). Looked up from germline, CDR1 is MNHEY and CDR2 is SVGEGT. CDR3 length: 14 amino acids. V lost 2 bases, J lost 3 bases, and 10 bases lay in between. The CDR3: CASSYGRGYYGYTF. As DNA, the CDR3 is TGTGCCAGCAGTTACGGCAGGGGTTACTATGGCTACACCTTC.

The rearrangement joins TRBV12-3 or TRBV12-4 to TRBJ2-5; TRBD2 aligns across 11 bases. V was pared by 5 bases and J by 5 bases, with 13 bases of the junction left unmatched. The CDR3 sequence is 17 residues long. CDR3 sequence reads: CASSPRGLAGLSETQYF. CDR3 DNA sequence: TGTGCCAGCAGTCCTCGAGGACTAGCGGGTCTCAGCGAGACCCAGTACTTC.

The V gene is TRBV27, the J gene TRBJ2-7; D remains ambiguous. Trimming removed 5 bases from V and 6 bases from J, with 14 bases in between. CDR3 length: 13 residues. Per the germline V gene, CDR1 is MNHEY and CDR2 is SMNVEV (reference sequence). CDR3 sequence (DNA): TGTGCCAGCAGTGGGTCGGGCAGTCCCGAGCAGTACTTC. Amino acids: CASSGSGSPEQYF.

This rearrangement joins TRBV12-3 or TRBV12-4 to TRBJ2-3, with D possibly matching TRBD1 (5 bases). V was trimmed by 3 bases and J by 2 bases, leaving 9 bases between them. The CDR3 runs 14 residues. The CDR3 is CASSLQGPTDTQYF. The CDR3 region has the DNA TGTGCCAGCAGTTTGCAGGGTCCCACAGATACGCAGTATTTT.

The chain uses TRBV7-6 and TRBJ2-7; 9 positions match TRBD1. With 2 bases clipped from V and 5 bases from J, the junction kept 4 bases outside the gene matches. CDR1 is SGHVS, CDR2 FNYEAQ, per germline. This CDR3 spans 14 amino acids. The CDR3 region is CASSLRQGGHEQYF. CDR3 sequence (DNA): TGTGCCAGCAGCTTAAGACAGGGGGGACACGAGCAGTACTTC.

This clonotype was found a few times. This chain uses TRBV6-4 with TRBJ2-3; D perhaps matches TRBD1 (7 bases). This CDR3 comprises 14 residues. Germline V gene sequence: CDR1 MRHNA, CDR2 SNTAGT. Trimming removed 3 bases at V and 4 bases at J, with 11 bases between. The CDR3 sequence is CASSEARGADTQYF. CDR3 sequence (DNA): TGTGCCAGCAGTGAAGCCAGGGGGGCAGATACGCAGTATTTT.

This clonotype was seen a handful of times. V is TRBV6-5 and J is TRBJ1-2; TRBD1 might be the D (5 bases). In germline, CDR1 is MNHEY, CDR2 SVGAGI. Trimming removed 6 bases from V and 4 bases from J, with 18 bases in between. CDR3 length: 15 residues. CDR3 protein: CASRKPSTEPYGYTF. The DNA for the CDR3 is TGTGCCAGCAGGAAACCATCGACAGAACCCTATGGCTACACCTTC.

The chain joins TRBV7-9 to TRBJ2-5; D not certain. Germline V gene sequence: CDR1 SEHNR, CDR2 FQNEAQ (reference sequence). This CDR3 comprises 14 residues. Trimming took 5 bases from V and 4 from J, leaving 14 bases between them. The CDR3 nucleotides read TGTGCCAGCAGCCCCAAAGGAGCGCCAGAGACCCAGTACTTC. Protein sequence: CASSPKGAPETQYF.

The chain combines TRBV6-5 with TRBJ2-2; D might be TRBD1 (5 bases). CDR1 MNHEY and CDR2 SVGAGI come from the germline V gene. CDR3 size: 15 residues. V shed 2 bases and J shed 1 base, with 8 bases lying between them. The CDR3 loop reads CASSYSQGNTGELFF. In nucleotides, the CDR3 is TGTGCCAGCAGTTACAGTCAGGGGAACACCGGGGAGCTGTTTTTT.

This clonotype was seen only a few times. V and J are TRBV12-3 or TRBV12-4 and TRBJ1-1; D perhaps matches TRBD1 (5 bases). V lost 6 bases, J lost 1 base, and 9 bases lay in between. The CDR3 contains 13 residues. CDR3 sequence (DNA): TGTGCCAGCAGATTGGGGGAGAACACTGAAGCTTTCTTT. It is translated as CASRLGENTEAFF.

The chain is built from TRBV7-4 and TRBJ2-7, with D tentatively TRBD1 or TRBD2 (5 bases each). CDR3 length: 15 residues. Trimming removed 10 bases from V and 2 bases from J, with 21 bases in between. Germline CDR1 SGHVT, CDR2 SQSDAQ. This CDR3 is CATRDGEDATYEQYF. The DNA of the CDR3 is TGTGCCACCCGGGACGGTGAAGACGCTACCTACGAGCAGTACTTC.

The chain has TRBV7-8 and TRBJ1-1; no clear D gene. This CDR3 region has 13 residues. Trimming left V 2 bases short and J 7 bases short, with 11 bases between. Germline V gene data show CDR1 as SGHVS and CDR2 as FQNEAQ. CDR3 DNA sequence: TGTGCCAGCAGCTTAAAGCGGTTGAGTGAAGCTTTCTTT. Translation: CASSLKRLSEAFF.

The rearrangement links TRBV11-2 to TRBJ2-5; D possibly corresponds to TRBD1 (8 bases). Germline V CDR1 and CDR2: SGHAT, FQNNGV. Trimming took off 6 bases at V and 4 bases at J, with 15 bases between the two ends. This CDR3 is 14 amino acids long. CDR3 residues: CASRAGQDVETQYF. CDR3 nucleotide sequence: TGTGCCAGCAGAGCGGGACAGGATGTAGAGACCCAGTACTTC.

This clonotype was recorded at least ten times. V gene TRBV5-6 combines with J gene TRBJ2-1; the D gene could be TRBD1 or TRBD2 (6 bases each). Germline V gene data show CDR1 as SGHDT and CDR2 as YYEEEE. The CDR3 is 14 amino acids. V shed 5 bases and J shed 2 bases, with 11 bases lying between them. CDR3 coding DNA: TGTGCCAGCAGTAAGGGGGGCCCCTACAATGAGCAGTTCTTC. Its protein is CASSKGGPYNEQFF.

The V gene is TRBV7-3, the J gene TRBJ2-3; 10 bases line up with TRBD1. The CDR3 contains 16 residues. Per germline, CDR1 SGHTA and CDR2 FQGTGA. J was trimmed by 2 bases and V by 5 bases; bases with no gene match: 7. The DNA for the CDR3 is TGTGCCAGCAGCCCCACCGGGACAGGGGACACAGATACGCAGTATTTT. As protein: CASSPTGTGDTDTQYF.

This clonotype was picked up a small number of times. This chain connects TRBV5-1 to TRBJ1-1, with 9 bases that match TRBD1. Germline CDR1 SGHRS, CDR2 YFSETQ. The CDR3 has 14 residues. J lost 6 bases, V lost 4 bases, and 7 bases had no gene match. The CDR3 sequence is CASSPGDRVAEAFF. In DNA, the CDR3 is TGCGCCAGCAGCCCTGGGGACAGGGTCGCTGAAGCTTTCTTT.

The chain employs TRBV12-3 or TRBV12-4 and TRBJ1-5, with no clear D. The length of the CDR3 is 13 residues. Between the trimmed V and J ends, which lost 6 bases and 6 bases, there was a span of 12 bases. For the CDR3, the DNA is TGTGCCAGCAGCCCTACCCATTCTCAGCCCCAGCATTTT. Translating it yields CASSPTHSQPQHF.

CDR3 protein: CSVDDRLADTQYF. CDR3 nucleotides: TGCAGCGTTGACGACAGACTAGCCGATACGCAGTATTTT. The chain employs TRBV29-1 and TRBJ2-3, with 7 positions matching TRBD2. The CDR3 covers 13 residues. With 3 bases clipped from V and 6 bases from J, the junction kept 6 bases outside the gene matches. From germline, CDR1 is SQVTM and CDR2 ANQGSEA.

This clonotype was seen ten or more times. In DNA, the CDR3 is TGTGCCAGCAGTTACGGAGGGGGAACTGAAGCTTTCTTT. Translation: CASSYGGGTEAFF. The chain couples TRBV6-5 to TRBJ1-1; D possibly corresponds to TRBD1 (6 bases). Germline V gene lookup returns CDR1 MNHEY and CDR2 SVGAGI. Deletions cut 2 bases from V and 5 bases from J, with 9 bases between. CDR3 length equals 13 residues.